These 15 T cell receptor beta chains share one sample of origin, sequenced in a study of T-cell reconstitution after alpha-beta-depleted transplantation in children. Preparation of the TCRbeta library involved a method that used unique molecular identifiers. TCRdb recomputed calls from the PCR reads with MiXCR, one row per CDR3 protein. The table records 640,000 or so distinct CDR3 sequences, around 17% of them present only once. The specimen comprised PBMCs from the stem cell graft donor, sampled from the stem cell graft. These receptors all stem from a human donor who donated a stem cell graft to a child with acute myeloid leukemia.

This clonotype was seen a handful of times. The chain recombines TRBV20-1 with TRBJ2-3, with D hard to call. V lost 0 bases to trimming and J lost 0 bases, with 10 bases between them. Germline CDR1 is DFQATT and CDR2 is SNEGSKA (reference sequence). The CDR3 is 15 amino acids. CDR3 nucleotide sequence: TGCAGTGCTAGAGATGGAGCCGGGAGCACAGATACGCAGTATTTT. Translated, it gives CSARDGAGSTDTQYF.

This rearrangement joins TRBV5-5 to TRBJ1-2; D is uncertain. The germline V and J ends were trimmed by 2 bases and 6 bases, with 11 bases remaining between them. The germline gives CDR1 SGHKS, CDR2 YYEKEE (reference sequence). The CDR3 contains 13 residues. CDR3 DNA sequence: TGTGCCAGCAGCTTTCCAGGCCGACATGGCTACACCTTC. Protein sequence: CASSFPGRHGYTF.

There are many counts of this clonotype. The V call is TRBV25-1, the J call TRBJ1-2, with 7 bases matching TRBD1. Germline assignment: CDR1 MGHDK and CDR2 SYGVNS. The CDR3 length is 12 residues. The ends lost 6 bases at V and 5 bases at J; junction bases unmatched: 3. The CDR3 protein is CASRETGYGYTF. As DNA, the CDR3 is TGTGCCAGCAGGGAGACAGGGTATGGCTACACCTTC.

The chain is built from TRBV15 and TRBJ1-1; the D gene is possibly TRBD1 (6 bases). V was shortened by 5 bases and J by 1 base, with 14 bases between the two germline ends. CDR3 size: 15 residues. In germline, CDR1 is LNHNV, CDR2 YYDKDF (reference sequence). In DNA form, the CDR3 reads TGTGCCACCAGCGAGAAAGGGGGGTCGAACACTGAAGCTTTCTTT. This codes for CATSEKGGSNTEAFF.

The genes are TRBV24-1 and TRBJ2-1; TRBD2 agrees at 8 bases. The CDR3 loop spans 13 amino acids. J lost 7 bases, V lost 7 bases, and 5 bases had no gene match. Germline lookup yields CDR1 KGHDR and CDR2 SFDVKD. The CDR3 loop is CATRSGGRNEQFF. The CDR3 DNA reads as TGTGCCACCAGGAGCGGGGGTCGGAATGAGCAGTTCTTC.

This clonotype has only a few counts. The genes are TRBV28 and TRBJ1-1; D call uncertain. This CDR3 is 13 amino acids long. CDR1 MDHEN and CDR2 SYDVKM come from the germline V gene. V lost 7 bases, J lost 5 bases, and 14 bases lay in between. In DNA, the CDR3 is TGTGCCAGCAACAGCGGGTCGGGGACTGAAGCTTTCTTT. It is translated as CASNSGSGTEAFF.

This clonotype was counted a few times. Here the CDR3 DNA reads TGTGCCAGCAGCCCACCTTCTGGGTGGGCAGATACGCAGTATTTT. Protein: CASSPPSGWADTQYF. This chain uses TRBV13 with TRBJ2-3; D gene ambiguous. Per the germline V gene, CDR1 is PRHDT and CDR2 is FYEKMQ (reference sequence). This CDR3 is built from 15 residues. Trimming stripped 5 bases from V and 4 bases from J, with 16 bases between.

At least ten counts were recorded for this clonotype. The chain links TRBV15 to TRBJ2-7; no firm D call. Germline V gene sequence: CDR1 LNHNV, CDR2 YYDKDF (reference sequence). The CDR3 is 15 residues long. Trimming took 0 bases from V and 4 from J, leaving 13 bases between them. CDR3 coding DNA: TGTGCCACCAGCAGAGAACGAACGGTCGGGTACGAGCAGTACTTC. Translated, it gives CATSRERTVGYEQYF.

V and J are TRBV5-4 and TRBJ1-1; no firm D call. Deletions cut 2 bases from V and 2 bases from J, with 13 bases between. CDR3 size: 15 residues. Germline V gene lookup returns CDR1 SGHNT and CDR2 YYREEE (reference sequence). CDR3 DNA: TGTGCCAGCAGCTTAGATCAGCCACTTAACACTGAAGCTTTCTTT. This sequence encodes CASSLDQPLNTEAFF.

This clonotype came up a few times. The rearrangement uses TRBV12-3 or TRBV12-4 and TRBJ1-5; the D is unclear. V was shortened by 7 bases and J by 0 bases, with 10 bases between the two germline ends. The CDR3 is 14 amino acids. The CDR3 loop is CASTQDGSNQPQHF. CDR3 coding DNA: TGTGCCAGCACTCAGGACGGTAGCAATCAGCCCCAGCATTTT.

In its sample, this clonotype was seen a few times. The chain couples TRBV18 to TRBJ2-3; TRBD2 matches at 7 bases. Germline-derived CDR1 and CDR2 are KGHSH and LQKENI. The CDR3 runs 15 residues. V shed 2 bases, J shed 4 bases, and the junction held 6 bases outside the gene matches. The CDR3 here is CASSPTRGGADTQYF. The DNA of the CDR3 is TGTGCCAGCTCACCAACTCGCGGGGGAGCAGATACGCAGTATTTT.

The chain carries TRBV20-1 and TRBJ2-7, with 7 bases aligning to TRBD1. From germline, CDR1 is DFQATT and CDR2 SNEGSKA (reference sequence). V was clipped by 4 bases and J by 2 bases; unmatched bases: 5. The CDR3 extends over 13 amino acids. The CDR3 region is CSATGDSPYEQYF. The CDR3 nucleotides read TGCAGTGCTACCGGGGACAGTCCCTACGAGCAGTACTTC.

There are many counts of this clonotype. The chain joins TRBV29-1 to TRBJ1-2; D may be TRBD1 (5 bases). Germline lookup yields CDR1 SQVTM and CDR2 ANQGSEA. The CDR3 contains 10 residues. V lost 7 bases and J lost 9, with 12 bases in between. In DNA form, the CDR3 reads TGCAGCGCTTGTGAGGGGAGCTACACCTTC. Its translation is CSACEGSYTF.

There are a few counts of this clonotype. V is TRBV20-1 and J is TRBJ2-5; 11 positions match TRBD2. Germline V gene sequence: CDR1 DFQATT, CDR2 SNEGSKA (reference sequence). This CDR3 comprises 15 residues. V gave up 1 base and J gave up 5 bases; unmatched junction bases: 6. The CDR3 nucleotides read TGCAGTGCTAGAGCTAGCGGGGGGTGGTGGGAGACCCAGTACTTC. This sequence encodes CSARASGGWWETQYF.

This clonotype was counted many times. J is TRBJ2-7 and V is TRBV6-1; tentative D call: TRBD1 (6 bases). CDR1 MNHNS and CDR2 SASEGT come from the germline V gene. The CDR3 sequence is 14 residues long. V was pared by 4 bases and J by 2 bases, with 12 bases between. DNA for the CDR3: TGTGCCAGCAGTGCCCGCCGGGACACCTACGAGCAGTACGTC. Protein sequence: CASSARRDTYEQYV.